This T cell receptor beta chain appears in the sequencing data of a study of vaccination and CD4 T cells after COVID-19. Study information: Overlapping SARS-CoV-2, HCoV-NL63, HCoV-OC43 and HCoV-229E spike peptides were used to stimulate cells. Controls had a CEFX pool, an HIV-1 Nef pool, or no peptide added.

As concerns this clonotype: Its antigen is not identified.

J lost 6 bases, V lost 1 base, and 2 bases had no gene match. CDR1 and CDR2 from the germline V gene are SGHNT and YENEEA. CDR3 length equals 16 residues. Treatment noted: roughly 10-day PBMC culture with coronavirus spike peptide pools or control peptides (ViraFEST assay). The assay that was used to sequence DNA from cultured CD4+ T cells was the Oncomine TCR Beta short-read assay. It was cultured CD4+ T cells from which genomic DNA was extracted. MiXCR, applied by TCRdb to the PCR reads, yields one record per CDR3 protein. The data show 9,500 to 10,000 distinct CDR3 sequences, around 68% seen once. The receptor was derived from a human donor who had recovered from COVID-19. Sequences were obtained from CD4+ T cells from blood, cultured in vitro. This chain links TRBV11-3 with TRBJ2-2; 13 bases are a match to TRBD2. CDR3 in amino acids: CASSLGLAGGAGELFF. For the CDR3, the DNA is TGTGCCAGCAGCTTAGGACTAGCGGGGGGTGCCGGGGAGCTGTTTTTT. Full variable domain (missing parts from reference TRBV11-3 and TRBJ2-2): EAGVVQSPRYKIIEKKQPVAFWCNPISGHNTLYWYLQNLGQGPELLIRYENEEAVDDSQLPKDRFSAERLKGVDSTLKIQPAELGDSAVYLCASSLGLAGGAGELFFGEGSRLTVL.